This T cell receptor (beta chain) was found in a study of T cell responses to AZD1222 COVID-19 vaccine (dated by TCRdb to the early 2020s). At the level of the whole study: AZD1222 recipients whose second dose came at about 4 weeks and those whose second dose came at about 12 weeks were combined into one group, since spike-specific TCR depth and breadth did not differ between the two schedules. A total of roughly 240 trial participants underwent TCR sequencing, of whom 207 received two doses of AZD1222 and 26 received two doses of the MenACWY control vaccine. Trial participants were enrolled by age into subgroups of 18-55, 56-69 and 70-plus years, and approximately 150, 30 and 60 TCR-sequenced participants, respectively, were included in these subgroups. The paper's findings and limits, for the study overall: Participants were mostly white British, with more females than males. The authors suggested clonal diversity may have been underestimated. Nearly half of unique spike-specific TCRs reportedly recognized epitopes outside regions mutated in the B.1.351 and B.1.1.7 variants. Only five or six AZD1222 recipients were SARS-CoV-2 seropositive at baseline, limiting conclusions about previously exposed vaccinees. The 56-69-year group was small, and its depth increase did not reach significance, likely because of low power. A significant rise in spike-specific TCR breadth and depth was observed after two AZD1222 doses relative to day 0 and relative to MenACWY recipients. The vaccine-associated CD4 TCRs covered the entire spike protein, and the dominant responses fell in regions 160-218 and 743-854. Because no samples from the day 14 peak response were available, repertoires could be characterized only after the peak T cell response.

Including cysteine and phenylalanine, the CDR3 has 13 amino acids. Kept here is only the CDR3 DNA, which spans 39 bases and is read in frame from base 1. At the junction V is shortened by 2 bases and J by 3 bases, with 7 bases in between. The germline V gene provides CDR1 MNHEY and CDR2 SVGAGI. This specimen's time point label, per the study, means: baseline before first vaccination. Vaccinee samples came from UK trials COV001 and COV002, including a single-blind randomized controlled phase 2/3 trial of AZD1222 (ChAdOx1 nCoV-19) in healthy adults. For TCRbeta chain sequencing, PBMC samples were collected from trial participants at day 0 and at day 28 after the second dose. The CDR3 regions of human TCRbeta chains were analyzed by immunosequencing. The authors' analysis ran thus. TCRs in the repertoires were compared against a reference library of SARS-CoV-2-specific TCRs that had been generated with the MIRA antigen-specificity platform. Breadth meant the fraction of unique TCRs that were SARS-CoV-2-associated, whereas depth meant the fraction of total T cells that were SARS-CoV-2-associated. Each spike-specific TCR was assigned to its reactive spike region and to a CD4 or CD8 class using the MIRA data. Log10-transformed breadth and depth values were compared by one-way ANOVA with Sidak's multiple comparisons tests. TCRdb carries this immuneACCESS record with in-frame sequences only. Its versions omit some clonotypes, under half of them owing to an unresolved V gene in the studies checked, with the rest unexplained. From that table come the V and J calls and clone size; the DNA was used to work out D and trimming. Counted in this sample were around 150,000 clones; about 80% of them appeared once. Together, the top ten hold roughly 4.3% of the sample.

A word on this clone: Its antigen is unknown. The sample holds no much larger clone one base away, and base qualities are not on file.

The sample here was peripheral blood, taken on day 0 of AZD1222 vaccination. The source is an adult in good health. This chain is built from TRBV6-5 and TRBJ1-2; possibly the D gene is TRBD1, per 5 matching bases. The nucleotides read TGTGCCAGCAGTTACGACAGACACTATGGCTACACCTTC. It specifies CASSYDRHYGYTF.